The entry below describes one T cell receptor beta chain. This record comes from a study of blood T cell repertoires in COVID-19. Looking at the study overall: Some COVID-19 samples were acute and others convalescent; all came from the United States, Italy and Spain. The cDNA or gDNA used as material had been derived from T cells, B-cell-depleted T cells, or PBMCs.

V was pared by 6 bases and J by 4 bases, with 16 bases between. Germline V gene lookup returns CDR1 SQVTM and CDR2 ANQGSEA. The CDR3 covers 13 residues. As handled by the study authors: Amplifying reference gene primers gave estimates of nucleated cell counts. Method: immunoSEQ multiplex PCR; TCRdb's copy keeps in-frame clones and lacks some. The DNA gave D and trimming, while V, J and clone size come from that table. The sample gives around 260,000 clones, about nine tenths of which show up once; less than 3% is in the top ten. This chain uses TRBV29-1 with TRBJ2-7; weak D call: TRBD1 (6 bases). The receptor was derived from a woman in her twenties or thirties with active or convalescent COVID-19. Sequencing used peripheral blood. In nucleotides, the CDR3 is TGCAGCGTCAGAGGGGGTACGGCTTACGAGCAGTACTTC. Protein: CSVRGGTAYEQYF.